What follows describes a single T cell receptor beta chain. This CDR3 has 19 residues. Trimming stripped 2 bases from V and 3 bases from J, with 20 bases between. Per the germline V gene, CDR1 is MNHEY and CDR2 is SMNVEV (reference sequence). The repertoire was sequenced with immunoSEQ multiplex PCR; TCRdb's copy has only in-frame clones and lacks some. The sample lists about 120,000 clones; roughly 85% were seen once. This record belongs to a study of blood T cell repertoires in COVID-19. The TCR was taken from a human donor in a cohort sampled during active COVID-19. Sample: peripheral blood. The chain recombines TRBV27 with TRBJ1-6, with D possibly being TRBD1 (5 bases). The CDR3 DNA reads as TGTGCCAGCAGTTTAGAGTACGGGGGTCTGTTGAGCTATAATTCACCCCTCCACTTT. Translated: CASSLEYGGLLSYNSPLHF.